A selection of T cell receptor beta chains follows, all from one sample in a study of tumor and adjacent non-tumor tissue in lung cancer. TCRdb used MiXCR to reprocess the multiplex PCR reads, holding one entry per CDR3 protein. Here the sample spans roughly 67,000 distinct CDR3 sequences, 55% to 75% being singletons. Sample: lung tumor tissue. The source is a man aged 45-65 years with non-small cell lung cancer. Each CDR3 is given with its conserved first and last residue. The D gene is left open where the match is weak. For some rows the clone size is stated as once, few or many, or as a class when expanded; others skip it.

15	many	TRBD1	TRBV20-1	TRBJ2-7	TGCAGTGCTAAAGCTCCGGGACAGGGACCTTGGGAGCAGTACTTC	CSAKAPGQGPWEQYF
14	.	TRBD1	TRBV4-1	TRBJ1-2	TGCGCCAGCAGCCAAGATGTCAGGGGGTTTGGCCACACCTTC	CASSQDVRGFGHTF
17	few	TRBD1	TRBV5-1	TRBJ2-6	TGCGCCAGCAGCTTTGGGACAGGGTTATCTGGGGCCAACGTCCTGACTTTC	CASSFGTGLSGANVLTF
18	.	TRBD2	TRBV5-6	TRBJ2-4	TGTGCCAGCAGCTTACGCAAGGGACTAGCGAAAGGCAAAAACATTCAGTACTTC	CASSLRKGLAKGKNIQYF
14	few	TRBD1	TRBV7-8	TRBJ1-1	TGTGCCAGCAGCCCGTGGGGGACAGGCACTGAAGCTTTCTTT	CASSPWGTGTEAFF
12	few	.	TRBV30	TRBJ1-3	TGTGCCTGGAGTAGGGGGAGCAACACCATATATTTT	CAWSRGSNTIYF
15	many	TRBD2	TRBV20-1	TRBJ2-1	TGCAGTGCTAGACCAGCAGCGGGAATACTCAATGAGCAGTTCTTC	CSARPAAGILNEQFF
14	.	.	TRBV6-2/TRBV6-3	TRBJ1-6	TGTGCCAGCAGGGAACAGGGATTTGCATCACCCCTACACTTT	CASREQGFASPLHF
15	.	TRBD1	TRBV11-2	TRBJ2-5	TGTGCCAGCAGCTCCCACGGGGACAGCCAAGTGACCCAGTACTTC	CASSSHGDSQVTQYF
13	.	.	TRBV11-1	TRBJ1-1	TGCGCCAGCAGCCCCCGGACAAGGGATGAAGCTTTCTTT	CASSPRTRDEAFF
17	many	.	TRBV12-3/TRBV12-4	TRBJ2-3	TGTGCCAGCAGTTTGGGGCCGAGTCGGAGGGGCACAGATACGCAGTATTTT	CASSLGPSRRGTDTQYF
13	many	.	TRBV6-1	TRBJ2-7	TGTGCCAGCAGTGCTACAGGTGACTACGAGCAGTACTTC	CASSATGDYEQYF
13	.	.	TRBV6-1	TRBJ1-6	TGTGCCAGCAGACCCCGGACGGATTCACCCCTCCACTTT	CASRPRTDSPLHF
14	.	TRBD2	TRBV28	TRBJ2-1	TGTGCCAGCAGGGGGGGGGGAGGTGTCGGTGAGCAGTCCTTC	CASRGGGGVGEQSF
14	.	.	TRBV28	TRBJ2-3	TGTGCCAGCAGGGTATCGAGCGCCACAGATACGCAGTATTTT	CASRVSSATDTQYF
18	.	.	TRBV11-2	TRBJ2-3	TGTGCCAGCCGACTTTACCCGGGCAGTCGACGGAACACAGATACGCAGTATTTT	CASRLYPGSRRNTDTQYF
15	.	.	TRBV7-9	TRBJ2-1	TGTGCCAGCAGCTCTCAAGGCGTCTCATACAATGAGCAGTTCTTC	CASSSQGVSYNEQFF
15	.	.	TRBV7-9	TRBJ2-6	.	CASSLVATGANVLIF
17	many	.	TRBV7-8	TRBJ2-5	TGTGCCAGCAGCTCCTCACGTGGTGCCAGGCTACAAGAGACCCAGTACTTC	CASSSSRGARLQETQYF
11	.	.	TRBV11-2	TRBJ2-3	TGTGTCAGCAGCCCTTCAGATACGCAGTATTTT	CVSSPSDTQYF
16	few	TRBD2	TRBV11-3	TRBJ2-3	TGTGCCAGCAGCCTGGGGACTAGCGGATTTGCAGATACGCAGTATTTT	CASSLGTSGFADTQYF
12	few	.	TRBV4-1	TRBJ2-1	TGCGCCAGCAGCCAGAGGGGCCACCCGCAGTTCTTC	CASSQRGHPQFF
14	many	TRBD1	TRBV6-5	TRBJ1-5	TGTGCCAGCAGCCGGGGACAGGTTAATCAGCCCCAGCATTTT	CASSRGQVNQPQHF
14	.	.	TRBV11-1	TRBJ2-1	TGTGCCAGCAGCTTAGAACGGATAGACAGTATGCAGTTCTTC	CASSLERIDSMQFF
14	.	.	TRBV19	TRBJ1-5	TGTGCCAGTCAGCCGGGGGGAAGGAGTCAGCCCCAGCATTTT	CASQPGGRSQPQHF
14	.	.	TRBV20-1	TRBJ1-5	TGCAGTGCTAGAGTGGGGTTCAGCAATCAGCCCCAGCATTTT	CSARVGFSNQPQHF
13	many	.	TRBV19	TRBJ2-3	TGTGCCAGTAGCCGAAAGACGGGAGATACGCAGTATTTT	CASSRKTGDTQYF
14	.	.	TRBV11-2	TRBJ1-1	TGTGACAGCAGCGGACCAGGAATGAACATTGAAGCTTTCTTT	CDSSGPGMNIEAFF
15	.	TRBD1	TRBV18	TRBJ2-1	TGTGCCAGCTCACCAGCGGGACAGGGGGCGAGTGAGCAGTTCTTC	CASSPAGQGASEQFF
15	.	.	TRBV4-1	TRBJ1-5	TGCGCCAGCAGCCAAGGGGGCAGGGACAATCAGCCTCAGCATTTT	CASSQGGRDNQPQHF
15	few	.	TRBV2	TRBJ1-4	TGTGCCAGCAGTGAAGGGATTGCAACTAATGAAAAACTGTTTTTT	CASSEGIATNEKLFF
15	.	.	TRBV24-1	TRBJ2-5	TGTGTCACCAGTGGAGGTGAAGTCCTTCAGGAGACCCAGTACTTC	CVTSGGEVLQETQYF
15	.	.	TRBV5-1	TRBJ2-6	TGCGCCAGCAGCACACAGAGCTCTGGGGCCAACGTCCTGACTTTC	CASSTQSSGANVLTF
15	.	.	TRBV4-1	TRBJ2-1	TGCGCCAGCAGCCAAGATTGGACAGTCTACAATGAGCAATTCTTC	CASSQDWTVYNEQFF
15	.	.	TRBV30	TRBJ1-6	TGTGCCTGGAGTCCCGGGACCCAAAAAGGTTCACCCCTCCACTTT	CAWSPGTQKGSPLHF
14	.	.	TRBV12-3/TRBV12-4	TRBJ2-6	TGTGACAGCAAGCGAGAATCGGGGGCCAACCTCCTGACTTTC	CDSKRESGANLLTF
12	.	.	TRBV6-2/TRBV6-3	TRBJ1-5	TGTGCCAGCAGAGCTTCATATCAGCTCCAGCATTTT	CASRASYQLQHF
18	.	.	TRBV13	TRBJ2-6	TGTGCCAGCAGCTCCACTCACTTCAGGGGATTCGGGGCCAACGTCCTGACGTTC	CASSSTHFRGFGANVLTF
13	many	TRBD1	TRBV6-1	TRBJ2-7	TGTGCCAGCAGTGCCACAGGGGAAGGGGAGCAGTACTTC	CASSATGEGEQYF
11	.	.	TRBV29-1	TRBJ2-7	TGCAGCGTTACAGGGTACGTGGAGCAGTACTTC	CSVTGYVEQYF
15	.	TRBD1	TRBV5-1	TRBJ2-7	TGCGCCAGCAGCTATGGACAGGGGTCGGGCTACGAGCAGTACTTC	CASSYGQGSGYEQYF
15	.	.	TRBV4-1	TRBJ2-3	TGCAGCAGCAGCCGTCAGGCGGGTAGCCTAGATACGCAGTATTTT	CSSSRQAGSLDTQYF
12	.	.	TRBV6-6	TRBJ2-5	TGCGCCAGCAGTGACCGAATGGAGACCCAGTACTTC	CASSDRMETQYF
14	.	TRBD1	TRBV4-1	TRBJ2-7	TGCGCCAGCAGCTACGGACAGGTCGCAGGGGAGCGGTACTTC	CASSYGQVAGERYF
16	.	TRBD1	TRBV2	TRBJ2-7	TGTGCCAGCAGACCGACAGGGGCCGAGATCGGCTACGAGCAGTACTTC	CASRPTGAEIGYEQYF
15	few	TRBD2	TRBV7-2	TRBJ2-1	TGTGCCAGCAGCTGGGGTAGCGGGGGGGCCGATGAGCAGTTCTTC	CASSWGSGGADEQFF
15	.	.	TRBV6-5	TRBJ2-1	TGTGCCAGCAGTTTCGGACAAAGCTCTTACACTGAGCAGTTCTTC	CASSFGQSSYTEQFF
15	.	.	TRBV5-1	TRBJ2-3	TGCGCCAGCAGCTTGACGGGAGTCAGCACAGATACGCAGTATTTT	CASSLTGVSTDTQYF
12	medium-sized	.	TRBV4-2	TRBJ2-7	TGTGCCAGCAGCCCAGGCCCTGCGGAGCAGTACTTC	CASSPGPAEQYF
17	many	.	TRBV4-1	TRBJ2-3	TGCGCCAGCAGCCAACCGTCTCTATCACCTAGCACAGATACGCAGTATTTT	CASSQPSLSPSTDTQYF
12	few	.	TRBV5-1	TRBJ2-7	TGTGCCAGCAGCCAGACAGGCTACGAGCAGTACTTC	CASSQTGYEQYF
15	many	TRBD1	TRBV20-1	TRBJ2-5	TGCAGTGCTAGAGATCCCGGCAGGGGGTTTGAGACCCAGTACTTC	CSARDPGRGFETQYF
14	many	TRBD2	TRBV5-5	TRBJ2-3	TGTGCCAGCAGCCTCCGGGACTACACAGATACGCAGTATTTT	CASSLRDYTDTQYF
13	many	.	TRBV7-3	TRBJ2-2	TGTGCCAGCAGCCCATCCGTAGTCGGGGAGCTGTTTTTT	CASSPSVVGELFF
12	.	.	TRBV5-4	TRBJ2-5	TGTGCCAGCAGGGGGCCTCGGGAGACCCAGTACTTC	CASRGPRETQYF
16	.	.	TRBV24-1	TRBJ2-1	TGTGCCACCAGTACACAGACACTGCTGTCACGAAATGAGCAGTTCTTC	CATSTQTLLSRNEQFF
11	many	TRBD1	TRBV10-3	TRBJ2-7	TGTGCCATGGGACAGGGGTACGAGCAGTACTTC	CAMGQGYEQYF
11	many	.	TRBV10-2	TRBJ2-7	TGCGCCAGCAGCTGGGAATACGAGCAGTACTTC	CASSWEYEQYF
14	many	.	TRBV5-6	TRBJ2-2	TGTGCCAGCACCCTGACTAGAAACACCGGGGAGCTGTTTTTT	CASTLTRNTGELFF
15	medium-sized	TRBD1	TRBV5-5	TRBJ1-2	TGTGCCAGCAGCTTAGGGGACAGGATACCCTATGGCTACACCTTC	CASSLGDRIPYGYTF